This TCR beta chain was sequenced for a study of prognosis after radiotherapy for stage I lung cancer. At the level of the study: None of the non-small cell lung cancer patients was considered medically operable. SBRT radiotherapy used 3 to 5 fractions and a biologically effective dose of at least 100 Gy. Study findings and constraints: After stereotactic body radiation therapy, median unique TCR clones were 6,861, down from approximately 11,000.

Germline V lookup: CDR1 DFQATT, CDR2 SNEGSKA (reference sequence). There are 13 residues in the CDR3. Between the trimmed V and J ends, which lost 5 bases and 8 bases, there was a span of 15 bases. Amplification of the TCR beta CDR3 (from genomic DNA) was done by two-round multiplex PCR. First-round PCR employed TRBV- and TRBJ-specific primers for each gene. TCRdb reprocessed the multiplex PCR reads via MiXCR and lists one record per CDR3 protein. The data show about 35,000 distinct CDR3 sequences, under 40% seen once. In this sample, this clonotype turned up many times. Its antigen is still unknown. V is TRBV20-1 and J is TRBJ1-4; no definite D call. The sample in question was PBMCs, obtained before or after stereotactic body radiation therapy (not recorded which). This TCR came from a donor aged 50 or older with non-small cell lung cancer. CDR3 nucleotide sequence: TGCAGTGCTTTTCCCGGTACGGGAGAAAAACTGTTTTTT. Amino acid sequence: CSAFPGTGEKLFF.